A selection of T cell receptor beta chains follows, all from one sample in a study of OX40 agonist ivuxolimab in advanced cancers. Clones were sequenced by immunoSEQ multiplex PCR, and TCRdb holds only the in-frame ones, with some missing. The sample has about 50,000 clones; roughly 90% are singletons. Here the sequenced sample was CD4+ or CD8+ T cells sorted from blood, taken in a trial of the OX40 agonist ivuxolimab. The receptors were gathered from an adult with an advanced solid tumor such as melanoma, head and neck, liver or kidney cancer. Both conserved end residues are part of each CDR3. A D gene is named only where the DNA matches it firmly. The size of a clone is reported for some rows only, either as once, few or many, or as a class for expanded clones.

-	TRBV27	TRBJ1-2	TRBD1	CASSLGTAYSYTF	TGTGCCAGCAGCCTCGGGACAGCTTATAGCTACACCTTC
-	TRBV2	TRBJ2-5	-	CASSENPDETQYF	TGTGCCAGCAGTGAAAATCCCGATGAGACCCAGTACTTC
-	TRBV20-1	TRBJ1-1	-	CSVGRGEAFF	TGCAGTGTGGGAAGGGGGGAAGCTTTCTTT
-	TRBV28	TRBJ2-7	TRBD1	CASSVPRGQNSYEQYF	TGTGCCAGCAGCGTCCCGAGGGGACAGAACTCCTACGAGCAGTACTTC
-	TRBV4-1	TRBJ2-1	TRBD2	CASSQEGGTLLVNEQFF	TGCGCCAGCAGCCAAGAGGGAGGGACCCTCCTCGTCAATGAGCAGTTCTTC
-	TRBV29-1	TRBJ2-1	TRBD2	CSVDSLAGNYNEQFF	TGCAGCGTTGACAGTCTAGCGGGGAATTACAATGAGCAGTTCTTC
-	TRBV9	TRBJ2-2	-	CASSVGATPFTGELFF	TGTGCCAGCAGCGTAGGGGCCACTCCATTCACCGGGGAGCTGTTTTTT
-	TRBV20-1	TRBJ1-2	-	CSAAGDGYTF	TGCAGTGCCGCGGGGGATGGCTACACCTTC
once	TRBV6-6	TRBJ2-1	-	CASSYKAGNEQFF	TGTGCCAGCAGTTATAAGGCGGGTAATGAGCAGTTCTTC
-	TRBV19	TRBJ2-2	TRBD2	CASSIGEGFGGELFF	TGTGCCAGTAGTATAGGGGAGGGATTTGGCGGGGAGCTGTTTTTT
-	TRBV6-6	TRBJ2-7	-	CASSYSQGSGEQYF	TGTGCCAGCAGTTACTCACAGGGTTCGGGCGAGCAGTACTTC
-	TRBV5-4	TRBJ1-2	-	CASSLTLYREAGYTF	TGTGCCAGCAGCTTGACACTTTACAGGGAAGCTGGCTACACCTTC
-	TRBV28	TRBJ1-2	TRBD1	CASSSEQGVFTF	TGTGCCAGCAGTTCCGAACAGGGGGTCTTCACCTTC
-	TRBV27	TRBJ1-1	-	CASSLLSQNTEAFF	TGTGCCAGCAGTTTATTATCTCAGAACACTGAAGCTTTCTTT
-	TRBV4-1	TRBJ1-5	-	CASSQEPPWGSLQPQHF	TGCGCCAGCAGCCAAGAACCGCCTTGGGGCAGCCTACAGCCCCAGCATTTT
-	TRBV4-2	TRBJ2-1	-	CASSQDPHNEQFF	TGTGCCAGCAGCCAAGACCCGCACAATGAGCAGTTCTTC
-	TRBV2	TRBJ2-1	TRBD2	CASIGLAGDNEQFF	TGTGCCAGCATTGGACTAGCGGGGGACAATGAGCAGTTCTTC
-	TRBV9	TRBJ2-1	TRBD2	CASSLRAGVDNEQFF	TGTGCCAGCAGCCTTAGGGCGGGAGTAGACAATGAGCAGTTCTTC
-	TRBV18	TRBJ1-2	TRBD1	CASSTGDPYGYTF	TGTGCCAGCTCAACAGGGGATCCCTATGGCTACACCTTC
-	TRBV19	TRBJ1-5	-	CASSIAGAPRNQPQHF	TGTGCCAGTAGTATAGCAGGGGCGCCACGCAATCAGCCCCAGCATTTT
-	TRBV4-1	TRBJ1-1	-	CASSLETQLATEAFF	TGCGCCAGCAGCCTCGAGACCCAGCTTGCCACTGAAGCTTTCTTT
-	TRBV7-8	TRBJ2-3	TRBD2	CASSPVAGAEDTQYF	TGTGCCAGCAGCCCCGTAGCGGGAGCGGAAGATACGCAGTATTTT
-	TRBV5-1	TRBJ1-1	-	CASSLVSTEAFF	TGCGCCAGCAGCTTAGTGAGCACTGAAGCTTTCTTT
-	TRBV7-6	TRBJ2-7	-	CASSLASQGSEQYF	TGTGCCAGCAGCTTAGCATCACAGGGTTCCGAGCAGTACTTC
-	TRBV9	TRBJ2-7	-	CASSVASDSYEQYF	TGTGCCAGCAGCGTAGCTAGCGACTCCTACGAGCAGTACTTC
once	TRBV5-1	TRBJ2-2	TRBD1	CASSVGTGGTGELFF	TGCGCCAGCAGCGTCGGGACAGGGGGGACCGGGGAGCTGTTTTTT
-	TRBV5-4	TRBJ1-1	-	CASRGAGTEAFF	TGTGCCAGCAGGGGGGCAGGGACTGAAGCTTTCTTT
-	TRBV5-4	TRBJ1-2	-	CASSLTTSGWYTF	TGTGCCAGCAGCTTGACCACCTCAGGGTGGTACACCTTC
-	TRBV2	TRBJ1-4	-	CASLDPTAYVATNEKLFF	TGTGCCAGCCTCGATCCGACAGCCTACGTTGCAACTAATGAAAAACTGTTTTTT
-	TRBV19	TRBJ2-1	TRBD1	CASSTFGTGDNEQFF	TGTGCCAGTAGTACTTTCGGGACAGGGGACAATGAGCAGTTCTTC
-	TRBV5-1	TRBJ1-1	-	CASSLVGVQNTEAFF	TGCGCCAGCAGCTTGGTAGGGGTACAGAACACTGAAGCTTTCTTT
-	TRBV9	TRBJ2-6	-	CASSVSSGANVLTF	TGTGCCAGCAGCGTCTCGTCTGGGGCCAACGTCCTGACTTTC
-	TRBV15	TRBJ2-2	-	CATAQGTTGGLFF	TGTGCCACCGCACAGGGGACCACCGGGGGGCTGTTTTTT
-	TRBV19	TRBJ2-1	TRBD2	CASSRIAGVGSYNEQFF	TGTGCCAGTAGCCGAATAGCGGGAGTGGGGTCCTACAATGAGCAGTTCTTC
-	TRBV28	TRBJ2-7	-	CASSLRLFAREQYF	TGTGCCAGCAGTTTACGGCTATTTGCACGCGAGCAGTACTTC
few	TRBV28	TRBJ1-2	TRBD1	CASSSGTGGRLGYTF	TGTGCCAGCAGCTCCGGGACAGGGGGCCGGTTGGGCTACACCTTC
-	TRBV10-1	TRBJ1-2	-	CASSPSGDPYGYTF	TGCGCCAGCAGCCCATCGGGGGACCCCTATGGCTACACCTTC
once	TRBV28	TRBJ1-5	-	CASSLGGLQPQHF	TGTGCCAGCAGTTTAGGGGGTTTACAGCCCCAGCATTTT
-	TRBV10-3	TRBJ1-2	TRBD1	CAINGRDRTYGYTF	TGTGCCATCAATGGCCGGGACAGGACCTATGGCTACACCTTC
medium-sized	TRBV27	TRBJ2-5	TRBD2	CASAPGGRGETQYF	TGTGCCAGCGCCCCGGGGGGACGAGGAGAGACCCAGTACTTC
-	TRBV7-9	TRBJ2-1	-	CASSLPGREQFF	TGTGCCAGCAGCTTACCAGGCAGGGAGCAGTTCTTC
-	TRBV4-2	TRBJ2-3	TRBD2	CASSQDPASGGVKDTQYF	TGTGCCAGCAGCCAAGACCCGGCTAGCGGGGGGGTCAAAGATACGCAGTATTTT
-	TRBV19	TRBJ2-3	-	CASSIIGVDTQYF	TGTGCCAGTAGTATAATCGGGGTAGATACGCAGTATTTT
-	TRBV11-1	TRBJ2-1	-	CASSSDANEQFF	TGTGCCAGCAGCTCGGACGCCAATGAGCAGTTCTTC
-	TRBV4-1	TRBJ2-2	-	CASSQTSTAWGELFF	TGCGCCAGCAGCCAAACTTCCACAGCGTGGGGGGAGCTGTTTTTT
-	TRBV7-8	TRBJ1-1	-	CATDSLNTEAFF	TGTGCCACGGACAGCTTGAACACTGAAGCTTTCTTT
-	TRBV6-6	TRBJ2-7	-	CASSYGGINEQYF	TGTGCCAGCAGTTACGGCGGGATCAACGAGCAGTACTTC
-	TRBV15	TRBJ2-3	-	CATSQMTASTDTQYF	TGTGCCACCAGCCAGATGACCGCTAGCACAGATACGCAGTATTTT
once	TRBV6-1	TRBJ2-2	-	CASSENVGQPQWTGELFF	TGTGCCAGCAGTGAAAACGTAGGTCAACCCCAGTGGACCGGGGAGCTGTTTTTT
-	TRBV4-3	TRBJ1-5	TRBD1	CASSQIPGGNQPQHF	TGCGCCAGCAGCCAGATACCAGGGGGAAATCAGCCCCAGCATTTT
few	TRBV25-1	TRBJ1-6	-	CASSGQGVYSPLHF	TGTGCCAGCAGTGGGCAGGGTGTTTATTCACCCCTCCACTTT
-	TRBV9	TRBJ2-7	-	CASKDTPYEQYF	TGTGCCAGCAAAGATACTCCCTACGAGCAGTACTTC
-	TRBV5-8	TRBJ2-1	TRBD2	CASSPRLALSYNEQFF	TGTGCCAGCAGCCCGAGACTAGCGTTATCCTACAATGAGCAGTTCTTC
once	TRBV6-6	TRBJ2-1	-	CASSYGSGDYNEQFF	TGTGCCAGCAGTTACGGGTCGGGGGATTACAATGAGCAGTTCTTC
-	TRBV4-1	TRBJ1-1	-	CASGDAANTEAFF	TGCGCCAGCGGAGATGCGGCGAACACTGAAGCTTTCTTT
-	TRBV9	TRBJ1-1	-	CASSAGVGITEAFF	TGTGCCAGCAGCGCCGGGGTGGGCATCACTGAAGCTTTCTTT